The 8 T cell receptor beta chains below were found in one sample sequenced in a study of identical twins. TCRdb reanalysed the 5' RACE reads using MiXCR and keeps one entry per CDR3 protein. Of around 960,000 distinct CDR3 sequences detected, roughly an eighth appear once; the ten largest clones hold around 1.6%. The same data also contributed to another study, on yellow fever vaccine responses in identical twins.

The sample taken for sequencing was PBMCs. Receptors originate from a woman between 18 and 29 years old in good health.

This clonotype was detected a few times. The chain uses TRBV11-2 and TRBJ2-7; TRBD2 aligns across 8 bases. The CDR3 extends over 18 amino acids. The germline gives CDR1 SGHAT, CDR2 FQNNGV. The V gene end was trimmed by 2 bases and the J gene end by 3 bases; junction bases not matched to a gene: 15. CDR3 loop: CASSLIVTGGGPNYEQYV. CDR3 bases: TGTGCCAGCAGCTTAATAGTCACGGGGGGGGGGCCGAACTACGAGCAGTACGTC.

V usage is TRBV7-2 and J usage is TRBJ2-3, with 10 positions matching TRBD2. The germline V gene has CDR1 SGHTA and CDR2 FQGNSA. V lost 5 bases and J lost 0; bases outside the gene matches: 5. The CDR3 is made up of 16 amino acids. The chain's CDR3 is CASSGPSGRSTDTQYF. For the CDR3, the DNA is TGTGCCAGCAGCGGCCCTAGCGGGAGAAGCACAGATACGCAGTATTTT.

This clonotype showed up just a few times. The rearrangement joins TRBV5-1 to TRBJ2-1; TRBD1 aligns across 7 bases. Losses at the gene ends were 3 bases for V and 9 bases for J; bases not matched to a gene: 15. The germline V gene has CDR1 SGHRS and CDR2 YFSETQ. There are 16 residues in the CDR3. CDR3 DNA sequence: TGCGCCAGCAGCTCAGGGGACAGTGGGGTTCGAGGTGAGCAGTTCTTC. It specifies CASSSGDSGVRGEQFF.

The CDR3 here is CASSEFVTSGLSSYNEQFF. The CDR3 DNA reads as TGTGCCAGCAGTGAATTTGTGACTAGCGGGCTGAGCTCCTACAATGAGCAGTTCTTC. The V gene is TRBV2, the J gene TRBJ2-1; TRBD2 matches at 10 bases. J was trimmed by 0 bases and V by 2 bases; bases with no gene match: 10. This CDR3 spans 19 amino acids. Germline values: CDR1 SNHLY, CDR2 FYNNEI. Variable domain in full (rest from reference TRBV2 and TRBJ2-1): EPEVTQTPSHQVTQMGQEVILRCVPISNHLYFYWYRQILGQKVEFLVSFYNNEISEKSEIFDDQFSVERPDGSNFTLKIRSTKLEDSAMYFCASSEFVTSGLSSYNEQFFGPGTRLTVL.

This sequence joins TRBV2 and TRBJ1-4, with D perhaps matching TRBD1 (6 bases). V was shortened by 3 bases and J by 8 bases, with 7 bases between the two germline ends. This CDR3 is built from 12 residues. From germline, CDR1 is SNHLY and CDR2 FYNNEI. This CDR3 reads CASSDDREKLFF. The CDR3 region has the DNA TGTGCCAGCAGTGATGACAGGGAAAAACTGTTTTTT. Full variable domain (remainder filled in from reference TRBV2 and TRBJ1-4): EPEVTQTPSHQVTQMGQEVILRCVPISNHLYFYWYRQILGQKVEFLVSFYNNEISEKSEIFDDQFSVERPDGSNFTLKIRSTKLEDSAMYFCASSDDREKLFFGSGTQLSVL.

This chain uses TRBV7-9 with TRBJ2-7, with D possibly being TRBD2 (6 bases). CDR1 SEHNR and CDR2 FQNEAQ come from the germline V gene (reference sequence). V shed 2 bases and J shed 0 bases, with 11 bases lying between them. The CDR3 is 15 residues long. As DNA, the CDR3 is TGTGCCAGCAGCTTATGGGACTCTAACTCCTACGAGCAGTACGTC. Its protein is CASSLWDSNSYEQYV.

Many counts were recorded for this clonotype. The J gene is TRBJ2-2, the V gene TRBV5-1, with unresolved D. Germline V CDR1 and CDR2: SGHRS, YFSETQ. The CDR3 has 13 residues. V dropped 4 bases and J dropped 5 bases, with 9 bases sitting between them. CDR3 amino acids: CASSPIWTGELFF. DNA of the CDR3: TGCGCCAGCAGCCCTATTTGGACCGGGGAGCTGTTTTTT.

This clonotype was seen a handful of times. The gene calls are TRBV12-3 or TRBV12-4 and TRBJ1-4, with D perhaps matching TRBD1 (5 bases). V was clipped by 1 base and J by 12 bases, with 12 bases between them. The CDR3 totals 13 residues. The CDR3: CASSLDSGRQLFF. The CDR3 DNA sequence: TGTGCCAGCAGTTTAGATTCAGGGAGGCAACTGTTTTTT.